A single T cell receptor (beta chain) is shown here with its context. The sample belongs to a study of blood T cell repertoires in COVID-19. Study overall: Whether acute or convalescent, the COVID-19 samples came from the United States, Italy and Spain.

Recruitment covered about 25 US areas and drew participants whose ages spanned roughly 18 to 100 years. Profiled with immunoSEQ multiplex PCR; TCRdb holds only in-frame clones, not every one. The sample shows hundreds of thousands of clones, roughly nine tenths of them seen only once. CDR1 SGHTA and CDR2 FQGTGA come from the germline V gene. V shed 5 bases and J 2 bases; nucleotides not matched to a gene: 4. The CDR3 contains 15 residues. The sample was PBMCs or T cells enriched from blood (not recorded which). The chain has TRBV7-3 and TRBJ2-1, with 9 bases lining up with TRBD1. The sequence came from a woman between 40 and 55 years old who had recovered from COVID-19. The CDR3 coding sequence is TGTGCCAGCAGCCTTGACAGGGGGGCCTACAATGAGCAGTTCTTC. Protein sequence: CASSLDRGAYNEQFF.